This T cell receptor (beta chain) was documented in a study of blood T cell repertoires in COVID-19. About the research overall: Sites across the United States, Italy and Spain contributed samples from acute and convalescent COVID-19. PBMCs, B-cell-depleted T cells, or T cells were the source of the cDNA or gDNA that made up the material.

Authors' data handling: Nucleated cell counts were estimated from reference gene primer amplification. Produced via immunoSEQ multiplex PCR; TCRdb's table is partial and in-frame only. That table supplies the V and J calls and clone size; D and trimming were determined from the DNA. The sample carries some 50,000 clones, roughly 88% recorded once. Input material: peripheral blood. The origin of this receptor is a human donor in a cohort sampled during active COVID-19.

For the CDR3, the DNA is TGTGCCAGCAGCTTGCCTAGCGGGCTACAAGAGACCCAGTACTTC. It specifies CASSLPSGLQETQYF. This chain joins TRBV5-5 and TRBJ2-5, with 8 bases lining up with TRBD2. Germline V CDR1 and CDR2: SGHKS, YYEKEE (reference sequence). J was trimmed by 2 bases and V by 1 base; bases with no gene match: 4. There are 15 residues in the CDR3.